This T cell receptor (beta chain) was sequenced in a study of shared clonotypes between healthy human individuals. Study details: A donor's plate count was three for CD4 naive and three for CD4 memory; CD8 naive had two and CD8 memory one. The study, taken as a whole, reports: Larger estimated richness was generally seen in naive subsets than in memory subsets. Sequencing depth was expected to influence donor clonotype sharing.

Sequenced by immunoSEQ multiplex PCR; TCRdb stores in-frame clones only, minus some. The table includes around 990,000 clones, approximately 80% detected once. This clone was recorded a few times. Its target is not known. V was cut by 7 bases and J by 6 bases, with 16 bases left in between. This CDR3 comprises 13 residues. Looked up from germline, CDR1 is SNHLY and CDR2 is FYNNEI. The source is a man aged 18 to 30 in good health. Some clones in this sample may be carry-over from other donors' samples. The chain has TRBV2 and TRBJ2-7, with D perhaps TRBD2 (6 bases). Sequences were obtained from memory CD4+ T cells from PBMCs. Indicated subset: CD45RA-negative fraction. The CDR3 region is CASKVSGGTEQYF. The CDR3 DNA reads as TGTGCCAGCAAGGTATCGGGCGGGACCGAGCAGTACTTC.